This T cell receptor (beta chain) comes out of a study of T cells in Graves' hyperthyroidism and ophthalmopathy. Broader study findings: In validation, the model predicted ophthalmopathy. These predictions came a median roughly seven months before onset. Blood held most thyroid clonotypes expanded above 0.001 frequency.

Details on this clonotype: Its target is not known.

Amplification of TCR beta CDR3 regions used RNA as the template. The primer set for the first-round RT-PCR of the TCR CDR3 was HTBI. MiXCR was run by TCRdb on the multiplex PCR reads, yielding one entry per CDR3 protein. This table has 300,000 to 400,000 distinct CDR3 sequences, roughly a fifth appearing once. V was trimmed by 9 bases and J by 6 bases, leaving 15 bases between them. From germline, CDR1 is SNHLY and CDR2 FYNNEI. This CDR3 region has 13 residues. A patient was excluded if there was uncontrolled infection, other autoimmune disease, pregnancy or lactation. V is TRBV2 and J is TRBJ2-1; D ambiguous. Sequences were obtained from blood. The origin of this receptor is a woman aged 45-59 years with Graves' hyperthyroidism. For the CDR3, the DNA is TGTGCCAGTCAGCCCCTTAGCCGCAATGAGCAGTTCTTC. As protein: CASQPLSRNEQFF.